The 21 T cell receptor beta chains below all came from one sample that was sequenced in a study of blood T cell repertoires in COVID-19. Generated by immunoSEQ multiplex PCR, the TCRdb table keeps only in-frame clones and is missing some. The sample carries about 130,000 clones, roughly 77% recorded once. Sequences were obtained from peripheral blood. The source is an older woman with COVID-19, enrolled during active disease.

CDR3 DNA: TGTGCCACCAGCAAGCTGAGAACCAAGACCCAGCATTTT. This translates into CATSKLRTKTQHF. The V gene is TRBV15, the J gene TRBJ1-5; D unresolved. Germline lookup yields CDR1 LNHNV and CDR2 YYDKDF (reference sequence). The CDR3 loop spans 13 amino acids. The V end was cut by 4 bases, the J end by 11 bases, with 15 bases between.

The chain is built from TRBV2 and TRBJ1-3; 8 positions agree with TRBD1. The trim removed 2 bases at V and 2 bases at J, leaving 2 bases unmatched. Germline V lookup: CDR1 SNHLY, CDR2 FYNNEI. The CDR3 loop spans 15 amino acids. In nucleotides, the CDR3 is TGTGCCAGCAGTGAACGGACAGGGCCTGGAAACACCATATATTTT. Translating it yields CASSERTGPGNTIYF.

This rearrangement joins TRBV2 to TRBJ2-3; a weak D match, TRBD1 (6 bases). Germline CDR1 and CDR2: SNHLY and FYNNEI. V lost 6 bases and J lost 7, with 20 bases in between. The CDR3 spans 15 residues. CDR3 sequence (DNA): TGTGCCAGCAGCGCGGTTTGGACAGTAGGAAATACGCAGTATTTT. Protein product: CASSAVWTVGNTQYF. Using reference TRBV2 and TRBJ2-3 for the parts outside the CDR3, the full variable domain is EPEVTQTPSHQVTQMGQEVILRCVPISNHLYFYWYRQILGQKVEFLVSFYNNEISEKSEIFDDQFSVERPDGSNFTLKIRSTKLEDSAMYFCASSAVWTVGNTQYFGPGTRLTVL.

Written as DNA, the CDR3 is TGTGCCAGCAGTGATCCGGGACAGTACACAGATACGCAGTATTTT. Amino acid sequence: CASSDPGQYTDTQYF. The chain uses TRBV6-1 and TRBJ2-3; 7 nucleotides align to TRBD1. Germline V lookup: CDR1 MNHNS, CDR2 SASEGT. The V gene end was trimmed by 3 bases and the J gene end by 2 bases; junction bases not matched to a gene: 5. The CDR3 is 15 amino acids.

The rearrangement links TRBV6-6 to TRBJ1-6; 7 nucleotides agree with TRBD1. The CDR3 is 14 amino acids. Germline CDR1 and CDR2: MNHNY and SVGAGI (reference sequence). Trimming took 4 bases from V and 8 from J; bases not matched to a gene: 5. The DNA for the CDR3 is TGTGCCAGCAGTTTGACAGGGCTTGATTCACCCCTCCACTTT. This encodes CASSLTGLDSPLHF.

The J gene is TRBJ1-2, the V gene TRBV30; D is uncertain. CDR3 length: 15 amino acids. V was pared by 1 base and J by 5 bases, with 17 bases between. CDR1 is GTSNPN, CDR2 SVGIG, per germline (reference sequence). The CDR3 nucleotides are TGTGCCTGGAGTGGCAAGGGAGCGGGGAAGTATGGCTACACCTTC. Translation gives CAWSGKGAGKYGYTF.

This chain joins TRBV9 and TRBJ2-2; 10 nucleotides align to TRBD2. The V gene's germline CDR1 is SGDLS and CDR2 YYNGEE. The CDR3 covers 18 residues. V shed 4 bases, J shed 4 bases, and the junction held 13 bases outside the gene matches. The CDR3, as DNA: TGTGCCAGCAGCTCAGAGGCTAGCGGGGGAATTTTCACCGGGGAGCTGTTTTTT. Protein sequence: CASSSEASGGIFTGELFF. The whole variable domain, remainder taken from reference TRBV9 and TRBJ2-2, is DSGVTQTPKHLITATGQRVTLRCSPRSGDLSVYWYQQSLDQGLQFLIQYYNGEERAKGNILERFSAQQFPDLHSELNLSSLELGDSALYFCASSSEASGGIFTGELFFGEGSRLTVL.

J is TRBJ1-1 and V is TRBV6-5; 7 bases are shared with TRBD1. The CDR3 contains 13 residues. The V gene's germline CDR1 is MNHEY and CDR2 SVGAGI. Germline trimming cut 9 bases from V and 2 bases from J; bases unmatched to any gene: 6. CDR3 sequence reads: CASGDSLNTEAFF. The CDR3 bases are TGTGCCAGTGGGGACAGCCTAAACACTGAAGCTTTCTTT.

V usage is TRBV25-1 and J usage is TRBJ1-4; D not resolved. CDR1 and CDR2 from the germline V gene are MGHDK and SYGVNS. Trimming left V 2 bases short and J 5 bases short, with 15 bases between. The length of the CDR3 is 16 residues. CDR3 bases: TGTGCCAGCAGTGAACGTAGACTGGGAGGGAATGAAAAACTGTTTTTT. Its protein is CASSERRLGGNEKLFF.

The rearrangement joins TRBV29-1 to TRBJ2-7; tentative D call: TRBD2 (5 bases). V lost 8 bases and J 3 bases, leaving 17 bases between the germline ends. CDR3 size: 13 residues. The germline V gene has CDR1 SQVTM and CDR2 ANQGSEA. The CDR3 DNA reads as TGCAGCTGCTACGGGGAGCCCAACTACGAGCAGTACTTC. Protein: CSCYGEPNYEQYF.

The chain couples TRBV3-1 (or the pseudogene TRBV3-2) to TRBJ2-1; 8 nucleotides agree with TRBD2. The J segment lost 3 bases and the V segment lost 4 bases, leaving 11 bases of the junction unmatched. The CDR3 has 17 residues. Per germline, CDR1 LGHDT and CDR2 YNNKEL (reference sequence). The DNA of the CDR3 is TGTGCCAGCAGCCCGCGCAAGAGCGGGGGACTCTACAATGAGCAGTTCTTC. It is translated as CASSPRKSGGLYNEQFF.

The chain's CDR3 is CASSPNAGGTSGYF. Written as DNA, the CDR3 is TGTGCCAGCAGCCCCAACGCAGGGGGTACTTCGGGGTACTTC. The chain combines TRBV7-2 with TRBJ2-7, with 7 bases identical to TRBD1. CDR1 and CDR2 from the germline V gene are SGHTA and FQGNSA. V shed 5 bases, J shed 12 bases, and the junction held 16 bases outside the gene matches. CDR3 length: 14 residues. The full variable domain, its missing parts supplied by reference TRBV7-2 and TRBJ2-7, is GAGVSQSPSNKVTEKGKDVELRCDPISGHTALYWYRQSLGQGLEFLIYFQGNSAPDKSGLPSDRFSAERTGGSVSTLTIQRTQQEDSAVYLCASSPNAGGTSGYFGPGTRLTVT.

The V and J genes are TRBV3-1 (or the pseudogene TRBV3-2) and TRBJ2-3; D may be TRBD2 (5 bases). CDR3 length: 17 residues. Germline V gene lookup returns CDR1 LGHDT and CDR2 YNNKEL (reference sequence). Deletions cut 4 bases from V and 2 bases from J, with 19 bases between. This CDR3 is CASSLGGGALPTDTQYF. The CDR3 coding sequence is TGTGCCAGCAGCCTCGGCGGAGGCGCTCTCCCCACAGATACGCAGTATTTT.

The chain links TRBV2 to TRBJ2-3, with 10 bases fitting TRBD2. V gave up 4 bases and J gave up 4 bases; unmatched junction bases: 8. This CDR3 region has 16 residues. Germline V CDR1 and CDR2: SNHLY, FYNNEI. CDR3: CASSGLGLAAADTQYF. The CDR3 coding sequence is TGTGCCAGCAGTGGGCTCGGACTAGCGGCGGCAGATACGCAGTATTTT.

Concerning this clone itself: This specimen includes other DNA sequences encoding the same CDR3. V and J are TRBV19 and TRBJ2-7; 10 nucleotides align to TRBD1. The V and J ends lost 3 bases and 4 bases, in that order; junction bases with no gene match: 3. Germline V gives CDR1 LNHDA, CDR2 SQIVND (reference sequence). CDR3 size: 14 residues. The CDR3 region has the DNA TGTGCCAGTAGTATTGGGGACAGGGGTTACGAGCAGTACTTC. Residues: CASSIGDRGYEQYF. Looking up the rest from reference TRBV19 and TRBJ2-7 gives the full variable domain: DGGITQSPKYLFRKEGQNVTLSCEQNLNHDAMYWYRQDPGQGLRLIYYSQIVNDFQKGDIAEGYSVSREKKESFPLTVTSAQKNPTAFYLCASSIGDRGYEQYFGPGTRLTVT.

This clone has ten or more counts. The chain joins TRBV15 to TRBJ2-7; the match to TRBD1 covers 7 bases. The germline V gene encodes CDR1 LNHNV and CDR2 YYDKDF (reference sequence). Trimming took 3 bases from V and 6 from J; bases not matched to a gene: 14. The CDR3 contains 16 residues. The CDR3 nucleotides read TGTGCCACCAGCAGGGGAAACGTACAGGGGATGTCCGAGCAGTACTTC. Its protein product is CATSRGNVQGMSEQYF.

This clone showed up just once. The CDR3 sequence is CASSYSAGLNTEAFF. CDR3 bases: TGTGCCAGCAGTTACTCGGCGGGCTTGAACACTGAAGCTTTCTTT. J is TRBJ1-1 and V is TRBV6-5, with D unclear. The V gene's germline CDR1 is MNHEY and CDR2 SVGAGI. This CDR3 region has 15 residues. Trimming shortened V by 0 bases and J by 0 bases, and 8 bases separated the two germline ends.

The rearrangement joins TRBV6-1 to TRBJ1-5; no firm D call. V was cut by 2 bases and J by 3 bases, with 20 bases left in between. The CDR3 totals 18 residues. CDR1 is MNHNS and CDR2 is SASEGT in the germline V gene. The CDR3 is CASSELPWSGSINQPQHF. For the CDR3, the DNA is TGTGCCAGCAGTGAACTCCCCTGGTCGGGATCGATCAATCAGCCCCAGCATTTT.

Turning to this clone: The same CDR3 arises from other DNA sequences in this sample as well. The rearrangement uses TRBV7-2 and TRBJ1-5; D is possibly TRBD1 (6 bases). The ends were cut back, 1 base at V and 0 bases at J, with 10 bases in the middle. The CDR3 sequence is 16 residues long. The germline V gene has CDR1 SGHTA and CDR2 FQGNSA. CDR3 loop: CASSLVARGSNQPQHF. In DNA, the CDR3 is TGTGCCAGCAGCTTAGTGGCCAGGGGTAGCAATCAGCCCCAGCATTTT. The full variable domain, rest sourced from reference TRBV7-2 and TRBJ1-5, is GAGVSQSPSNKVTEKGKDVELRCDPISGHTALYWYRQSLGQGLEFLIYFQGNSAPDKSGLPSDRFSAERTGGSVSTLTIQRTQQEDSAVYLCASSLVARGSNQPQHFGDGTRLSIL.

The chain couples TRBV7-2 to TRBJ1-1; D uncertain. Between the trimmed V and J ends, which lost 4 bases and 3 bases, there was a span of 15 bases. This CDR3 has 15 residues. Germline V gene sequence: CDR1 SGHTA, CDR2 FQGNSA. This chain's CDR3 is CASSSLGPAYTEAFF. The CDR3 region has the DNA TGTGCCAGCAGCTCGTTGGGCCCGGCGTACACTGAAGCTTTCTTT.

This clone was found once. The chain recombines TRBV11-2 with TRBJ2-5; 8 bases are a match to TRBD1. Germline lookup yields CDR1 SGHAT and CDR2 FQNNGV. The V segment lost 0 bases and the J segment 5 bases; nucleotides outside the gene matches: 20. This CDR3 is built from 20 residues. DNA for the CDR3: TGTGCCAGCAGCTTAGATCTGCCAATCGGACAGGGCTGGATCGGGGAGACCCAGTACTTC. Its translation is CASSLDLPIGQGWIGETQYF.